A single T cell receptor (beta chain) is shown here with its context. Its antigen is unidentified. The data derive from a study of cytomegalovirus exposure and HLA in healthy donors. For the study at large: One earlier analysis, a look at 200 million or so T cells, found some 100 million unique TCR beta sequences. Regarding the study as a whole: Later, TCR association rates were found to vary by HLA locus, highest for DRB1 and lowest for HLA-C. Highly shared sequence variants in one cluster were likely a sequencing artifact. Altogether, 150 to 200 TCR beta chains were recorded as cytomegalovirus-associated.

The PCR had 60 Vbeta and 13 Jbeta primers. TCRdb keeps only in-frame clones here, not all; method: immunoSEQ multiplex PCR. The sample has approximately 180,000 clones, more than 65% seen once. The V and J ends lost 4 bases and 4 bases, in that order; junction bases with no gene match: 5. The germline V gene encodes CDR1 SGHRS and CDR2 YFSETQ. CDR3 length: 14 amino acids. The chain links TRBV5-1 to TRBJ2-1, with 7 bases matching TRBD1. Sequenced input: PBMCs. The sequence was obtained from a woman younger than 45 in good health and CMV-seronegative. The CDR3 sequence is CASSPGTVYNEQFF. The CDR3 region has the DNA TGCGCCAGCAGCCCCGGGACAGTGTACAATGAGCAGTTCTTC. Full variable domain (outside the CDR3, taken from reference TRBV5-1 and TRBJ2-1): KAGVTQTPRYLIKTRGQQVTLSCSPISGHRSVSWYQQTPGQGLQFLFEYFSETQRNKGNFPGRFSGRQFSNSRSEMNVSTLELGDSALYLCASSPGTVYNEQFFGPGTRLTVL.